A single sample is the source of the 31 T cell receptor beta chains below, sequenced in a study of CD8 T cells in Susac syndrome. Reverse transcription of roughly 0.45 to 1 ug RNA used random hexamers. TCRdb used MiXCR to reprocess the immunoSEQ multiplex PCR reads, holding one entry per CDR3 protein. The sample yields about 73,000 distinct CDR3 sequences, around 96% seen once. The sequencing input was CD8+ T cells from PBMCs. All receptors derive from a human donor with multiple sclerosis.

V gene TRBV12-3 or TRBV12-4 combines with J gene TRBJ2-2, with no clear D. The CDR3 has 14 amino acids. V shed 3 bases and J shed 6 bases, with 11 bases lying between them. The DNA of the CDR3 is TGTGCCAGCAGTTTGGACCAAAACGCCGGGGAGCTGTTTTTT. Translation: CASSLDQNAGELFF.

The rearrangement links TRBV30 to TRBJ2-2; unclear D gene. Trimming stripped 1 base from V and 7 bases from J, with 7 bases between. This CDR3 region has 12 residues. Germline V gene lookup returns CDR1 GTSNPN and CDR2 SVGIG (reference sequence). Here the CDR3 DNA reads TGTGCCTGGAGTGGGGCCGACGGGGAGCTGTTTTTT. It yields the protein CAWSGADGELFF.

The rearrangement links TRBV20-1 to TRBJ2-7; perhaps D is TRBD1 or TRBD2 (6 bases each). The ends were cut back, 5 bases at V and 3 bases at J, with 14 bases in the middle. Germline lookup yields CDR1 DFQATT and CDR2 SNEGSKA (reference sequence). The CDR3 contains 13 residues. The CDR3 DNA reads TGCAGTGCTCCAACGGGGGCAGACTACGAGCAGTACTTC. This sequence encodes CSAPTGADYEQYF.

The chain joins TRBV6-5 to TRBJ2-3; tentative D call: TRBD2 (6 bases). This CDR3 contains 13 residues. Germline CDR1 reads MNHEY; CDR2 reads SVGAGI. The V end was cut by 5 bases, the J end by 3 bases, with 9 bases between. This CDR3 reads CASSPGTTDTQYF. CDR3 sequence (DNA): TGTGCCAGCAGTCCCGGGACTACAGATACGCAGTATTTT.

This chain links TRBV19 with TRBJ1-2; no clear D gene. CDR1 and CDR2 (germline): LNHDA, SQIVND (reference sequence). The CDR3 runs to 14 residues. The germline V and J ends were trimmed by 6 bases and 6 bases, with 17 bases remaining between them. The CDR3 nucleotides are TGTGCCAGTAGCGGAGGGCGGACGCTCGATGGCTACACCTTC. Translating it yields CASSGGRTLDGYTF.

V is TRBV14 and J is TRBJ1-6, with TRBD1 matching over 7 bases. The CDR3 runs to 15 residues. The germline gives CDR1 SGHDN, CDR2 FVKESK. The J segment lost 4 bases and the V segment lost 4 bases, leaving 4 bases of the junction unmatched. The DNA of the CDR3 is TGTGCCAGCAGCCCGGGGACAGCATATAATTCACCCCTCCACTTT. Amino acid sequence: CASSPGTAYNSPLHF.

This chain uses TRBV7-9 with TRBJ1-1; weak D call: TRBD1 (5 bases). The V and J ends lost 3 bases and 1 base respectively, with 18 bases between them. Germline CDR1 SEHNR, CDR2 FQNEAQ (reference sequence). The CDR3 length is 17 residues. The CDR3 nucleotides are TGTGCCAGCAGCTTTCCCGTTGGGGGGACGGCGAACACTGAAGCTTTCTTT. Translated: CASSFPVGGTANTEAFF.

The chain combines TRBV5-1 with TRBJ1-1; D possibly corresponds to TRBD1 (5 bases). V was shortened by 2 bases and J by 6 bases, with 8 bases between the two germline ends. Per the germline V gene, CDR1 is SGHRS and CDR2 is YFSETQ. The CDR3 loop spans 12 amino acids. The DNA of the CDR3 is TGCGCCAGCAGCTTCTTAGGGGCTGAAGCTTTCTTT. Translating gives CASSFLGAEAFF.

This chain's CDR3 is CASSLAGEISYEQYF. For the CDR3, the DNA is TGTGCCAGCAGCTTAGCGGGGGAGATCTCCTACGAGCAGTACTTC. The V call is TRBV6-2 or TRBV6-3, the J call TRBJ2-7; 9 bases are shared with TRBD2. Per germline, CDR1 MNHEY and CDR2 SVGEGT. The J segment lost 0 bases and the V segment lost 6 bases, leaving 6 bases of the junction unmatched. The length of the CDR3 is 15 residues.

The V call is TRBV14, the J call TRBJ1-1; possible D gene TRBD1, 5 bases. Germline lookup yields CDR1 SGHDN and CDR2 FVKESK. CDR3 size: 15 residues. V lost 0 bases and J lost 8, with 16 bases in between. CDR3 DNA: TGTGCCAGCAGCCAAGATCGAACCGTCCGGGACGAAGCTTTCTTT. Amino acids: CASSQDRTVRDEAFF.

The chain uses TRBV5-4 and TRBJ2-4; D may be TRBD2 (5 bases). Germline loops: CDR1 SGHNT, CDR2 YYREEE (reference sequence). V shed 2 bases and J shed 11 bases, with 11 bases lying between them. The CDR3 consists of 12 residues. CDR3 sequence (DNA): TGTGCCAGCAGCTTACGGGGAACCCTTCAGTACTTC. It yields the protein CASSLRGTLQYF.

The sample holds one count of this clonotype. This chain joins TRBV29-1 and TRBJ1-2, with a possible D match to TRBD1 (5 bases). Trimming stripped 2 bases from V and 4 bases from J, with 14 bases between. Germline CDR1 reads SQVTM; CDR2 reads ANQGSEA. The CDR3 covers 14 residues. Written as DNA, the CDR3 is TGCAGCGTTGAATTATCGGGGCCGGGCTATGGCTACACCTTC. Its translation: CSVELSGPGYGYTF.

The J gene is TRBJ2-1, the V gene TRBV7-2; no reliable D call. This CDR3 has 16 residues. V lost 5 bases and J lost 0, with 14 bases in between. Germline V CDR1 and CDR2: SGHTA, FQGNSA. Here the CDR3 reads CASSPSMKFSYNEQFF. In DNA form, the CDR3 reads TGTGCCAGCAGCCCCTCTATGAAGTTCTCCTACAATGAGCAGTTCTTC.

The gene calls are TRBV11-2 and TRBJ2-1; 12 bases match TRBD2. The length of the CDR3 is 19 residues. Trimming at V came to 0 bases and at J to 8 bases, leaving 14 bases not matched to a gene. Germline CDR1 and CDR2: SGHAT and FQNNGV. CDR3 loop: CASSLDPRLAGELFDEQFF. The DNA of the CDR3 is TGTGCCAGCAGCTTAGATCCTCGACTAGCGGGAGAGTTATTCGATGAGCAGTTCTTC.

CDR3 residues: CSVVSWVGEGANVLTF. The CDR3 bases are TGCAGCGTGGTGTCCTGGGTGGGGGAAGGGGCCAACGTCCTGACTTTC. The rearrangement joins TRBV29-1 to TRBJ2-6; D could derive from TRBD1 or TRBD2 (5 bases each). The CDR3 runs to 16 residues. Trimming removed 6 bases from V and 4 bases from J, with 19 bases in between. Germline CDR1 SQVTM, CDR2 ANQGSEA.

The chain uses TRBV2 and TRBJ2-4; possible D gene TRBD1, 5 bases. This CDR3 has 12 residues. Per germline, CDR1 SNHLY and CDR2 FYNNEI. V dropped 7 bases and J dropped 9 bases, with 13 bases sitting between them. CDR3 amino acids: CASTDPQGIQYF. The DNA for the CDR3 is TGTGCCAGCACGGACCCCCAGGGCATTCAGTACTTC. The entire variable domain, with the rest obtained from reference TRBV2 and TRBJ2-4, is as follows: EPEVTQTPSHQVTQMGQEVILRCVPISNHLYFYWYRQILGQKVEFLVSFYNNEISEKSEIFDDQFSVERPDGSNFTLKIRSTKLEDSAMYFCASTDPQGIQYFGAGTRLSVL.

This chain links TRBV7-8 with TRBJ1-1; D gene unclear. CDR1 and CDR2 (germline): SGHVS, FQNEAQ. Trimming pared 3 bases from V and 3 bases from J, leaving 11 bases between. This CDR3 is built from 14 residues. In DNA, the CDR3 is TGTGCCAGCAGCTTGGGAGCTCTGGACACTGAAGCTTTCTTT. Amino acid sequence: CASSLGALDTEAFF.

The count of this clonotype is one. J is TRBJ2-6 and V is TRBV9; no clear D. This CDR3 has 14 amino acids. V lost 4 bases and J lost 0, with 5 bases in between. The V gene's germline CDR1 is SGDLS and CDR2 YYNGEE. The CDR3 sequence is CASSPPSGANVLTF. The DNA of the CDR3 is TGTGCCAGCAGCCCACCCTCTGGGGCCAACGTCCTGACTTTC.

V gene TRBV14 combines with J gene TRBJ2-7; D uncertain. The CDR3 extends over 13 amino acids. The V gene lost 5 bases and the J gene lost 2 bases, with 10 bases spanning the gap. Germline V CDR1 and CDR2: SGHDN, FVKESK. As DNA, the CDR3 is TGTGCCAGCAGCTCCCATGGGGCCTACGAGCAGTACTTC. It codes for CASSSHGAYEQYF. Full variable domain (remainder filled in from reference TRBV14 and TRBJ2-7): EAGVTQFPSHSVIEKGQTVTLRCDPISGHDNLYWYRRVMGKEIKFLLHFVKESKQDESGMPNNRFLAERTGGTYSTLKVQPAELEDSGVYFCASSSHGAYEQYFGPGTRLTVT.

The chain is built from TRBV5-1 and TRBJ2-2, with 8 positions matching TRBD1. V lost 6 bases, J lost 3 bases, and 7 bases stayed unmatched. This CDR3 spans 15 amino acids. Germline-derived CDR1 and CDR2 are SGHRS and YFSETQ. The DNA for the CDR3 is TGCGCCAGCACCGAGGACAGGGTTGACACCGGGGAGCTGTTTTTT. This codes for CASTEDRVDTGELFF.

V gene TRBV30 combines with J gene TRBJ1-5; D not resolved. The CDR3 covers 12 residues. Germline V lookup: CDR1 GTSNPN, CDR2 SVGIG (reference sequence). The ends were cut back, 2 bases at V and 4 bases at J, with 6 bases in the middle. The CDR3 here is CAWSSGNQPQHF. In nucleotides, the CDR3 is TGTGCCTGGAGTAGCGGGAATCAGCCCCAGCATTTT.

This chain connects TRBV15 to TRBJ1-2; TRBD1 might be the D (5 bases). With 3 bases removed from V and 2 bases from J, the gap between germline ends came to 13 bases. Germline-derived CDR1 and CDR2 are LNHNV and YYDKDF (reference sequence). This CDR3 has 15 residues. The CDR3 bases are TGTGCCACCAGCAGGGCAGGGAGTTTGAACTATGGCTACACCTTC. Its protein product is CATSRAGSLNYGYTF.

CDR3 loop: CASSLGGLAGFYEQFF. As DNA, the CDR3 is TGTGCCAGCAGCTTAGGGGGACTAGCGGGGTTCTATGAGCAGTTCTTC. The J gene is TRBJ2-1, the V gene TRBV7-2, with 13 bases fitting TRBD2. The V segment lost 1 base and the J segment 8 bases; nucleotides outside the gene matches: 5. The CDR3 consists of 16 residues. CDR1 is SGHTA and CDR2 is FQGNSA in the germline V gene.

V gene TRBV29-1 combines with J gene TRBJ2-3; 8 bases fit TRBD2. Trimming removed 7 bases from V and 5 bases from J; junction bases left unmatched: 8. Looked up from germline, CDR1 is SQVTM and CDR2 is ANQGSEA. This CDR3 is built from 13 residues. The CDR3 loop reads CSAGGGLRDTQYF. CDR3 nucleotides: TGCAGCGCCGGGGGGGGGTTAAGAGATACGCAGTATTTT.

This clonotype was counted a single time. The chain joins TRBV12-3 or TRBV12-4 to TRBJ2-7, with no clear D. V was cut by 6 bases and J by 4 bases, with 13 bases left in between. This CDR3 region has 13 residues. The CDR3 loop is CASSVVGSYEQYF. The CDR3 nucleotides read TGTGCCAGCAGCGTGGTGGGGTCGTACGAGCAGTACTTC.

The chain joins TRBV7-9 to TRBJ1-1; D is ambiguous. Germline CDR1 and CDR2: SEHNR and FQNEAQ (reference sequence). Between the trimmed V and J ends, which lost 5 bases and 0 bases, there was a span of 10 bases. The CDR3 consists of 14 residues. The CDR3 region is CASSLPGLNTEAFF. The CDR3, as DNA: TGTGCCAGCAGCCTCCCGGGCCTGAACACTGAAGCTTTCTTT.

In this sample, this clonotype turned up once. CDR3 sequence (DNA): TGTGCCAGTAGACTTAACCTGAACACTGAAGCTTTCTTT. This sequence encodes CASRLNLNTEAFF. This chain links TRBV19 with TRBJ1-1; no firm D call. The CDR3 loop spans 13 amino acids. CDR1 is LNHDA, CDR2 SQIVND, per germline (reference sequence). V was clipped by 6 bases and J by 0 bases, with 8 bases between them.

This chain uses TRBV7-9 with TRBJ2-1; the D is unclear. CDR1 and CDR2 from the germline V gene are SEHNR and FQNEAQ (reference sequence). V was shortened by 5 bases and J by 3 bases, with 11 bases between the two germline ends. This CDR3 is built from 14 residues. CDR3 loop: CASSTPRDYNEQFF. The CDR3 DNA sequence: TGTGCCAGCAGCACCCCAAGGGACTACAATGAGCAGTTCTTC.

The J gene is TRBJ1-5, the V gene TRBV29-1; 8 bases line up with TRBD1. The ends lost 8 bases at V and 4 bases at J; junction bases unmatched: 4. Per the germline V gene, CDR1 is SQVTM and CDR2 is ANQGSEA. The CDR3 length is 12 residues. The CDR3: CSTRQGNQPQHF. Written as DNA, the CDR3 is TGCAGCACTAGACAGGGGAATCAGCCCCAGCATTTT.

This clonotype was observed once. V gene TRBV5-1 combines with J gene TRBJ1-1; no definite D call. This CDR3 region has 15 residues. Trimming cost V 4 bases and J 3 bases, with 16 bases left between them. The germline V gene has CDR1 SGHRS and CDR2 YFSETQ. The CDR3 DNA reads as TGCGCCAGCAGCCCGGCTGAGGATGGGGACACTGAAGCTTTCTTT. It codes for CASSPAEDGDTEAFF.

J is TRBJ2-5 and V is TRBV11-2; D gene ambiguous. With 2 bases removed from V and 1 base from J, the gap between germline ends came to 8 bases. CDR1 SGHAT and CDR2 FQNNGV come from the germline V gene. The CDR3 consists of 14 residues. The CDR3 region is CASSLLQSQETQYF. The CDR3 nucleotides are TGTGCCAGCAGCTTATTACAGTCCCAAGAGACCCAGTACTTC.